What follows are 2 T cell receptor beta chains derived from one specimen sequenced in a study of cytomegalovirus exposure and HLA in healthy donors. Vbeta (60) and Jbeta (13) primers were used in the PCR. The method was immunoSEQ multiplex PCR; TCRdb's version includes in-frame clones alone and lacks a portion of them. In the table there are more than 95,000 clones, 60% to 85% of which are singletons. Sequenced input: PBMCs. These receptors were collected from a female donor in good health and CMV-seronegative.

This clone showed up just a few times. The V gene is TRBV18, the J gene TRBJ1-2; D is possibly TRBD1 (5 bases). The V gene's germline CDR1 is KGHSH and CDR2 LQKENI. The V and J ends lost 4 bases and 0 bases respectively, with 12 bases between them. The CDR3 has 15 amino acids. Here the CDR3 reads CASSRAGSANYGYTF. The CDR3 bases are TGTGCCAGCTCACGAGCAGGGTCCGCTAACTATGGCTACACCTTC.

V and J are TRBV19 and TRBJ2-5, with D perhaps matching TRBD1 (5 bases). V lost 7 bases to trimming and J lost 2 bases, with 14 bases between them. Per germline, CDR1 LNHDA and CDR2 SQIVND (reference sequence). CDR3 length: 14 residues. Here the CDR3 DNA reads TGTGCCAGTACTCGGCAGGGTGGGCAAGAGACCCAGTACTTC. This codes for CASTRQGGQETQYF. The variable domain in full, with the rest retrieved from reference TRBV19 and TRBJ2-5, is DGGITQSPKYLFRKEGQNVTLSCEQNLNHDAMYWYRQDPGQGLRLIYYSQIVNDFQKGDIAEGYSVSREKKESFPLTVTSAQKNPTAFYLCASTRQGGQETQYFGPGTRLLVL.